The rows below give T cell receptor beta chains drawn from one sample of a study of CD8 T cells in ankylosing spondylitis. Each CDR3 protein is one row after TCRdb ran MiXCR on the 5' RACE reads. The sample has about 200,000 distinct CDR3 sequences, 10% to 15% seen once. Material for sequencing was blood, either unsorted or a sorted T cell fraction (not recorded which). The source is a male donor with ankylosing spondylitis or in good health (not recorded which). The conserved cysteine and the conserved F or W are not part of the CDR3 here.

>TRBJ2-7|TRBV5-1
ASSLEAGYEQY
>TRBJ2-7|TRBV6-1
ASSEDSLGEQY
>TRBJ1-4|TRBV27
ASGDRGLEKLF
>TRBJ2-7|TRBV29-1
SAEEDRGYEQY
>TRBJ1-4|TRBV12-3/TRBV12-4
ASSGNPGQGNEKLF
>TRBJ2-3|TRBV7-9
ASSGGLAGIPDTQY
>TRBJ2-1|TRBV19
ASSIDEAGLGEQF
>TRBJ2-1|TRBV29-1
SVDHRGLAGPYNEQF
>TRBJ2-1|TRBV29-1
SVETWEGGYNEQF
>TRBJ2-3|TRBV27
ASSSSLPRGQLTDTQY
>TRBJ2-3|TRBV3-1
ASSQDDTDTQY
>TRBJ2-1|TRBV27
ASSWGVYSYNEQF
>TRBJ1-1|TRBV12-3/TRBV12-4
ASSLTQFEAF
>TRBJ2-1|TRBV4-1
ASSQDDVRDAPGSYNEQF
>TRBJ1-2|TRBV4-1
ASSQDSMGYGYT
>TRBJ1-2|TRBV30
AWREPGTAFYGYT
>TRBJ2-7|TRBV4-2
ASSQDSREQY
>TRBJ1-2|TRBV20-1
SALTAATNYGYT
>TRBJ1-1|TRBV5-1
ASSLGDSDTEAF
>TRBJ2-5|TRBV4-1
ASSWSGGPPRTQY
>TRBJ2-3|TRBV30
AWAGQGTTQY
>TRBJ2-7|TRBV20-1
SASDLGGTSGRSPYEQY
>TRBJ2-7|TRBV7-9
ASSPALGAYEQY
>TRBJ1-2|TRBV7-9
ASSLDTSIFGYT
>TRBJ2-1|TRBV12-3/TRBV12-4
ASSPRQVYNEQF